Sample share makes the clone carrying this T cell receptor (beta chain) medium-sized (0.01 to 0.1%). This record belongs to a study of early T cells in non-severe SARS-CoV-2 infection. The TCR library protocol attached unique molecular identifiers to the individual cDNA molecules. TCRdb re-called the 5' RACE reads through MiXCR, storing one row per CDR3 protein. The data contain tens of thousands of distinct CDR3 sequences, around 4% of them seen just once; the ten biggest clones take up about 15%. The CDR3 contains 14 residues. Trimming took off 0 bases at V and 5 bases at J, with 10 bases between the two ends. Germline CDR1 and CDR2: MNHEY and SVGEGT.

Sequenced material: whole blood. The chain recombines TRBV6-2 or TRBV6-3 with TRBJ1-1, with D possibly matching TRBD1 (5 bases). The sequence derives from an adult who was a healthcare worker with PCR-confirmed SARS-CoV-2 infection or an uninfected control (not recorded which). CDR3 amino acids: CASSYSQEGTEAFF. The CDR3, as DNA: TGTGCCAGCAGTTACTCTCAGGAGGGGACTGAAGCTTTCTTT.